These T cell receptor beta chains were read from a single sample in a study of cytomegalovirus exposure and HLA in healthy donors. Here immunoSEQ multiplex PCR was the method, and the copy in TCRdb shows in-frame clones only, minus some. Of 80,000 to 100,000 clones in the sample, roughly 81% are singletons; the top ten hold around 1.5%. The sequencing sample was made of PBMCs. These receptors were collected from a man between 40 and 49 years old in good health and CMV-seronegative. Both conserved end residues are trimmed from each CDR3. A row's size may be missing; if present it is once, few, many or a size class.

v_call,clone_size,j_call,cdr3_aa
TRBV10-2,-,TRBJ2-1,ASSSGTHYNEQF
TRBV2,once,TRBJ1-2,ASRRQDYYGYT
TRBV6-6,-,TRBJ1-1,ASSTTATEAF
TRBV30,-,TRBJ1-6,AWIRRGGNSPLH
TRBV29-1,few,TRBJ2-1,SVDGLAGYGDNEQF
TRBV9,-,TRBJ1-6,ASSVEGQLDSPLH
TRBV5-1,few,TRBJ1-1,ASSLSLGAPMNTEAF
TRBV25-1,-,TRBJ1-4,ASSTGNEKLF
TRBV9,-,TRBJ2-1,ASSVAPSLSSGGVGLSHNEQF
TRBV2,-,TRBJ1-5,ASSEANLNQPQH
TRBV7-9,-,TRBJ2-5,ASSLSQGMETQY
TRBV5-1,-,TRBJ1-2,ASSLARTTAGGYT
TRBV10-3,-,-,AISESFGGGEQY
TRBV5-1,-,TRBJ1-2,ASSLERGAVDGYT
TRBV6-5,-,TRBJ2-7,ASSLQGAYEQY
TRBV7-7,once,TRBJ2-5,ASSLRGGVETQY
TRBV5-6,-,TRBJ2-5,ASSSSSGGAETQY
TRBV19,-,TRBJ1-6,ASSADRGRYSPLH
TRBV5-8,-,TRBJ2-1,ASSLGQPVSNEQF
TRBV9,-,TRBJ2-5,ASSVGGPKQETQY
TRBV6-6,-,TRBJ2-7,ASGISGGLKTYEQY
TRBV27,-,TRBJ2-7,ASRIGQTPYEQY
TRBV29-1,-,TRBJ2-5,SVAGGVGETQY
TRBV5-5,-,TRBJ1-3,ASSLVVTYSGNTIY
TRBV5-6,-,TRBJ1-2,ASSSLSLTGTLYGYT
TRBV11-3,-,TRBJ2-5,ASSPRRGGQETQY
TRBV27,-,TRBJ2-7,ASSRGARTSGDYEQY
TRBV6-5,few,TRBJ1-2,ASSQNPGQGRGYT
TRBV4-1,few,TRBJ2-1,ASSLGQASYNEQF
TRBV28,-,TRBJ1-5,ASSLGPVSQPQH
TRBV5-1,-,TRBJ1-1,ASSQGQGAVRATEAF
TRBV7-9,-,TRBJ1-5,SSSLQGGRGNQPQH
TRBV5-1,-,TRBJ2-3,ASSSGGSGSTDTQY
TRBV9,-,TRBJ2-7,ASSPGTAAYEQY
TRBV5-1,-,TRBJ1-3,ASSFHLQGPGNTIY
TRBV5-5,once,TRBJ1-2,ASSLTLDRYYGYT
TRBV5-6,-,TRBJ1-1,ATQLGGVGNTEAF
TRBV7-6,-,TRBJ2-2,ASSLWDRSGGNTGELF
TRBV5-8,once,TRBJ2-5,ASSDRDKETQY
TRBV6-5,-,TRBJ1-1,ASRMGQGVTEAF
TRBV6-9,few,TRBJ2-1,ATSGFVSGGSYNEQF
TRBV6-5,-,TRBJ1-5,ASSYGGQGNQPQH
TRBV5-4,-,TRBJ2-3,ASSSARDRGPDTQY
TRBV9,once,TRBJ2-5,ASSVGGSQETQY
TRBV10-3,-,TRBJ2-2,AIRPGQPNTGELF
TRBV5-1,-,TRBJ1-1,ASSLWGGQNTEAF